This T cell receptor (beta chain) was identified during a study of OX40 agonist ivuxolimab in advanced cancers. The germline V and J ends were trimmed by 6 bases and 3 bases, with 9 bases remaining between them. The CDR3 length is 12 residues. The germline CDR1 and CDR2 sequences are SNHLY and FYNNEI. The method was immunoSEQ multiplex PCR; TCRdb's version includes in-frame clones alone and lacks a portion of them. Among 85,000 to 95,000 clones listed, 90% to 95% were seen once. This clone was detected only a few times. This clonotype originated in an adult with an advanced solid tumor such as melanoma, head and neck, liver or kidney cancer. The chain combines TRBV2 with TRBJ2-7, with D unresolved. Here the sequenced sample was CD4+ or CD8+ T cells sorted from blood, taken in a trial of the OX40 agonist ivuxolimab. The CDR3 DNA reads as TGTGCCAGCAGCCTCGAGGTCTACGAGCAGTACTTC. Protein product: CASSLEVYEQYF.